The T cell receptor (beta chain) under discussion was sequenced for a study of blood T cell repertoires in COVID-19. Overall study: Sources were T cells, B-cell-depleted T cells, or PBMCs; the material itself was cDNA or gDNA.

The CDR3 is made up of 15 amino acids. V dropped 5 bases and J dropped 4 bases, with 14 bases sitting between them. The germline V gene has CDR1 KGHSH and CDR2 LQKENI. The protocol was immunoSEQ multiplex PCR, while the TCRdb copy is restricted to in-frame clones and leaves out a portion. The sample holds 25,000 to 30,000 clones, around nine tenths seen once. This sequence joins TRBV18 and TRBJ1-4; weak D call: TRBD1 (6 bases). This receptor was obtained from a man between 70 and 80 years old with active COVID-19. Specimen: peripheral blood. CDR3 sequence reads: CASSASGTRNEKLFF. In DNA, the CDR3 is TGTGCCAGCTCAGCGTCCGGGACACGTAATGAAAAACTGTTTTTT.